Listed here are 19 T cell receptor beta chains from one sample, sequenced in a study of blood T cell repertoires in COVID-19 (TCRdb year 2020). Library method: the immunoSEQ multiplex PCR assay. This is the immuneACCESS table as TCRdb keeps it, with only in-frame sequences that have V and J called. A part of the clones is gone; compared with another copy, unresolved V genes explain less than half, and the rest is unexplained. For this sample there are fewer than 250,000 clones; roughly nine tenths appear just once. 1.2% of the sample rests with the top ten. Source material: peripheral blood. Receptors were obtained from a young man with acute or convalescent COVID-19.

The chain recombines TRBV28 with TRBJ2-7; D is unclear. Germline CDR1 MDHEN, CDR2 SYDVKM. Trimming stripped 3 bases from V and 2 bases from J, with 11 bases between. CDR3 length equals 14 residues. The CDR3: CASSFGQVPYEQYF. CDR3 in DNA: TGTGCCAGCAGTTTCGGTCAGGTCCCCTACGAGCAGTACTTC.

The chain employs TRBV19 and TRBJ1-1; 8 bases match TRBD1. Germline lookup yields CDR1 LNHDA and CDR2 SQIVND (reference sequence). This CDR3 is built from 13 residues. The V segment lost 9 bases and the J segment 8 bases; nucleotides outside the gene matches: 11. CDR3 DNA sequence: TGTGCCAGCTTTAGACAGGGGTGGATGGAAGCTTTCTTT. Translating gives CASFRQGWMEAFF.

The CDR3 DNA sequence: TGTGCCAGCAGCCAAACTATCCGAGGCTACGAGCAGTACTTC. As protein: CASSQTIRGYEQYF. This rearrangement joins TRBV14 to TRBJ2-7; no clear D. V was clipped by 2 bases and J by 3 bases, with 11 bases between them. CDR1 SGHDN and CDR2 FVKESK come from the germline V gene. CDR3 size: 14 residues.

CDR3 residues: CASSDTGSEGAFF. As DNA, the CDR3 is TGTGCCAGCAGCGATACAGGGTCGGAAGGGGCTTTCTTT. This chain links TRBV11-3 with TRBJ1-1, with a weak D call TRBD1 (6 bases). Germline lookup yields CDR1 SGHNT and CDR2 YENEEA. V shed 5 bases and J shed 11 bases, with 18 bases lying between them. CDR3 length: 13 residues. The full variable domain, with the rest looked up from reference TRBV11-3 and TRBJ1-1, is EAGVVQSPRYKIIEKKQPVAFWCNPISGHNTLYWYLQNLGQGPELLIRYENEEAVDDSQLPKDRFSAERLKGVDSTLKIQPAELGDSAVYLCASSDTGSEGAFFGQGTRLTVV.

The rearrangement joins TRBV19 to TRBJ1-2; 8 bases align to TRBD1. V shed 5 bases and J 4 bases; nucleotides not matched to a gene: 6. The CDR3 consists of 14 residues. Germline lookup yields CDR1 LNHDA and CDR2 SQIVND (reference sequence). The CDR3 is CASSPGTGAYGYTF. The CDR3 coding sequence is TGTGCCAGTAGTCCGGGGACAGGTGCCTATGGCTACACCTTC.

This chain uses TRBV5-4 with TRBJ2-7; D is perhaps TRBD1 (6 bases). V was trimmed by 5 bases and J by 6 bases, leaving 24 bases between them. Germline CDR1 reads SGHNT; CDR2 reads YYREEE (reference sequence). The CDR3 loop spans 16 amino acids. The CDR3 region is CASSSPQQGIVGEQYF. The CDR3, as DNA: TGTGCCAGCAGTTCACCCCAACAGGGTATAGTTGGCGAGCAGTACTTC.

This chain joins TRBV21-1 and TRBJ2-7; whether TRBD2, the table's D call, matches the DNA was not checked. TRBV21-1 is assigned pseudogene status. CDR3 length equals 13 residues. The CDR3 loop reads CASSKAADYEQYF. For the CDR3, the DNA is TGTGCCAGCAGCAAAGCGGCGGACTACGAGCAGTACTTC.

This chain connects TRBV19 to TRBJ1-1; D is possibly TRBD1 (5 bases). V dropped 7 bases and J dropped 5 bases, with 14 bases sitting between them. Germline V gives CDR1 LNHDA, CDR2 SQIVND (reference sequence). The CDR3 spans 13 residues. CDR3 nucleotide sequence: TGTGCCAGTACCCAGGGTTTCGCGACTGAAGCTTTCTTT. It specifies CASTQGFATEAFF.

The rearrangement links TRBV12-3 or TRBV12-4 to TRBJ2-1; weak D call: TRBD2 (5 bases). The CDR3 spans 13 residues. Trimming removed 3 bases at V and 9 bases at J, with 12 bases between. As DNA, the CDR3 is TGTGCCAGCAGTTTTGACCAACGGGGTGAGCAGTTCTTC. Its translation is CASSFDQRGEQFF.

The chain uses TRBV5-8 and TRBJ2-1; D not certain. The CDR3 length is 15 residues. Trimming shortened V by 0 bases and J by 8 bases, and 15 bases separated the two germline ends. Germline V lookup: CDR1 SGHTS, CDR2 YDEGEE. DNA of the CDR3: TGTGCCAGCAGCTTGGGGAGTTCTAGAACGCATGAGCAGTTCTTC. Translated, it gives CASSLGSSRTHEQFF.

The chain couples TRBV5-6 to TRBJ2-7, with D possibly being TRBD1 (5 bases). The V end lost 4 bases, the J end lost 1 base, and 18 bases lay between the germline ends. The CDR3 covers 16 residues. Germline lookup yields CDR1 SGHDT and CDR2 YYEEEE. CDR3 loop: CASSLRTFVWSYEQYF. CDR3 DNA sequence: TGTGCCAGCAGCCTAAGGACATTTGTATGGTCCTACGAGCAGTACTTC.

In DNA form, the CDR3 reads TGTGCCAGTAGTGTATTTGACACTCGGAATTCACCCCTCCACTTT. Translation: CASSVFDTRNSPLHF. The chain links TRBV19 to TRBJ1-6, with D uncertain. This CDR3 contains 15 residues. Between the trimmed V and J ends, which lost 5 bases and 7 bases, there was a span of 15 bases. Germline V lookup: CDR1 LNHDA, CDR2 SQIVND (reference sequence).

The CDR3 protein is CASSVGQGARGGSPLHF. CDR3 coding DNA: TGTGCCAGCAGCGTAGGACAGGGGGCGCGGGGAGGCTCACCCCTCCACTTT. The chain has TRBV9 and TRBJ1-6; 10 bases match TRBD1. Germline CDR1 is SGDLS and CDR2 is YYNGEE. With 0 bases clipped from V and 10 bases from J, the junction kept 10 bases outside the gene matches. The CDR3 runs to 17 residues.

This clone was picked up one time. V is TRBV6-4 and J is TRBJ2-3; 11 nucleotides line up with TRBD2. J gave up 5 bases and V 4 bases, and 5 bases lay outside the gene matches. The length of the CDR3 is 15 residues. CDR1 and CDR2 (germline): MRHNA, SNTAGT. This CDR3 is CASSATSGGGDTQYF. DNA for the CDR3: TGTGCCAGCAGTGCAACTAGCGGGGGAGGAGATACGCAGTATTTT.

The chain joins TRBV5-1 to TRBJ2-5, with a weak D call TRBD2 (5 bases). CDR1 SGHRS and CDR2 YFSETQ come from the germline V gene. The CDR3 has 15 residues. Trimming cost V 4 bases and J 1 base, with 14 bases left between them. The CDR3 is CASSALRGGQETQYF. The CDR3 nucleotides are TGCGCCAGCAGCGCATTACGGGGTGGCCAAGAGACCCAGTACTTC.

The genes are TRBV7-9 and TRBJ1-2; no definite D call. CDR3 length: 11 residues. Germline lookup yields CDR1 SEHNR and CDR2 FQNEAQ (reference sequence). V lost 5 bases to trimming and J lost 7 bases, with 8 bases between them. Here the CDR3 DNA reads TGTGCCAGCAGCAAAGCTCTTGGCTACACCTTC. Its translation: CASSKALGYTF.

The gene calls are TRBV6-1 and TRBJ1-5; no definite D call. V gave up 5 bases and J gave up 0 bases, with 5 bases separating them. This CDR3 contains 13 residues. Germline lookup yields CDR1 MNHNS and CDR2 SASEGT. CDR3 nucleotide sequence: TGTGCCAGCAGTACTTATAGCAATCAGCCCCAGCATTTT. Amino acids: CASSTYSNQPQHF.

V usage is TRBV4-1 and J usage is TRBJ2-2, with D perhaps matching TRBD2 (5 bases). Germline V gene data show CDR1 as MGHRA and CDR2 as YSYEKL. Deletions cut 2 bases from V and 1 base from J, with 8 bases between. This CDR3 spans 15 amino acids. CDR3 region: CASSQIGRNTGELFF. The CDR3 DNA reads as TGCGCCAGCAGCCAAATAGGGAGGAACACCGGGGAGCTGTTTTTT.

The chain has TRBV6-1 and TRBJ1-6; D is unresolved. Germline values: CDR1 MNHNS, CDR2 SASEGT. V was cut by 3 bases and J by 8 bases, with 8 bases left in between. This CDR3 contains 13 residues. The DNA of the CDR3 is TGTGCCAGCAGTGACAGGTTGTATTCACCCCTCCACTTT. It codes for CASSDRLYSPLHF.